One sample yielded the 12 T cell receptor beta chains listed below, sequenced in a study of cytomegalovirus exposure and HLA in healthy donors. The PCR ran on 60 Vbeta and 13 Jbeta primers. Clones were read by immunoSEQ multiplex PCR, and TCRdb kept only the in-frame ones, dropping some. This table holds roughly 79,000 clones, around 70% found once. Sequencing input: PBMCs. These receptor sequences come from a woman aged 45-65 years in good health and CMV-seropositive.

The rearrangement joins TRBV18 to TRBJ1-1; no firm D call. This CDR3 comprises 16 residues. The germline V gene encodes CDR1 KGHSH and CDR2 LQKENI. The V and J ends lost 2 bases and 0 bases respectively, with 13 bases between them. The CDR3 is CASSPRLSGLNTEAFF. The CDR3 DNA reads TGTGCCAGCTCACCAAGGTTATCCGGGTTGAACACTGAAGCTTTCTTT. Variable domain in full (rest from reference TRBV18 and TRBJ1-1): NAGVMQNPRHLVRRRGQEARLRCSPMKGHSHVYWYRQLPEEGLKFMVYLQKENIIDESGMPKERFSAEFPKEGPSILRIQQVVRGDSAAYFCASSPRLSGLNTEAFFGQGTRLTVV.

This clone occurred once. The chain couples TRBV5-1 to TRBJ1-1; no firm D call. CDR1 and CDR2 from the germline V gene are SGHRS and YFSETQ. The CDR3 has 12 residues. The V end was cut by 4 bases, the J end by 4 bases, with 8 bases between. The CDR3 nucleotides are TGCGCCAGCAGCCTGATCGGCACTGAAGCTTTCTTT. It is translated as CASSLIGTEAFF.

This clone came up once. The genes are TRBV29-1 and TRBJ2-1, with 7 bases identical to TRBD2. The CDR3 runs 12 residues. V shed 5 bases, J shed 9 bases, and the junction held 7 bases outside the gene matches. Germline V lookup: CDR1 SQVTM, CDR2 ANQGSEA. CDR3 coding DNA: TGCAGCGTTCGGTCGGGGGGTGGTGAGCAGTTCTTC. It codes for CSVRSGGGEQFF.

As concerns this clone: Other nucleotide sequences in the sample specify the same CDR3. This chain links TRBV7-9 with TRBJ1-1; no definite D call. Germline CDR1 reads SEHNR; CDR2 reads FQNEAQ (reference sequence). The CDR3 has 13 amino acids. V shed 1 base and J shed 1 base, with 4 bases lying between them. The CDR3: CASSLGQNTEAFF. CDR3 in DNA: TGTGCCAGCAGCTTAGGTCAGAACACTGAAGCTTTCTTT.

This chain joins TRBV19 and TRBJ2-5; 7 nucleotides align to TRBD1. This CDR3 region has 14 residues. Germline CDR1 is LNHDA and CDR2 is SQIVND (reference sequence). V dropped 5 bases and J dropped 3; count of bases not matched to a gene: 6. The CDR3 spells CASSVWDSKETQYF. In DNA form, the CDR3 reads TGTGCCAGTAGTGTCTGGGACAGTAAAGAGACCCAGTACTTC.

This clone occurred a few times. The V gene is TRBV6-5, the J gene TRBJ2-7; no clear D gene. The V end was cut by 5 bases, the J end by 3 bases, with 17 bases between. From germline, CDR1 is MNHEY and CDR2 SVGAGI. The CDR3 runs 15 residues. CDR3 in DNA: TGTGCCAGCAGTCCCCCCCCAGACATCTTCTACGAGCAGTACTTC. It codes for CASSPPPDIFYEQYF.

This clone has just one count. In DNA form, the CDR3 reads TGTGCCTGGAGTCCAAATTACGAGCAGTACTTC. Amino acid sequence: CAWSPNYEQYF. This chain links TRBV30 with TRBJ2-7; no reliable D call. The length of the CDR3 is 11 residues. V lost 2 bases, J lost 4 bases, and 6 bases lay in between. Per germline, CDR1 GTSNPN and CDR2 SVGIG (reference sequence). Together with reference TRBV30 and TRBJ2-7, the CDR3 gives the full variable domain: SQTIHQWPATLVQPVGSPLSLECTVEGTSNPNLYWYRQAAGRGLQLLFYSVGIGQISSEVPQNLSASRPQDRQFILSSKKLLLSDSGFYLCAWSPNYEQYFGPGTRLTVT.

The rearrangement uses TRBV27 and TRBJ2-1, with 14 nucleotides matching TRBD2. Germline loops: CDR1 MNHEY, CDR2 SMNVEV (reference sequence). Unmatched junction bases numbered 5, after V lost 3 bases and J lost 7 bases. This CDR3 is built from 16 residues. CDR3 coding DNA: TGTGCCAGCAGTTTGGGGACTAGCGGGAGTTGGAATGAGCAGTTCTTC. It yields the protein CASSLGTSGSWNEQFF.

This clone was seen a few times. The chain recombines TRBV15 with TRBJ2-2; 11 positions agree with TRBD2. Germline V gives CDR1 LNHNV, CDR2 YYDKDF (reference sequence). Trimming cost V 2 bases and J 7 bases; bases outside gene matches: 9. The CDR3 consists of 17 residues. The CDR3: CATSRSATSGSDGELFF. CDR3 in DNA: TGTGCCACCAGCAGATCAGCCACTAGCGGGAGTGACGGGGAGCTGTTTTTT. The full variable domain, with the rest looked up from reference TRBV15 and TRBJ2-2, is DAMVIQNPRYQVTQFGKPVTLSCSQTLNHNVMYWYQQKSSQAPKLLFHYYDKDFNNEADTPDNFQSRRPNTSFCFLDIRSPGLGDTAMYLCATSRSATSGSDGELFFGEGSRLTVL.

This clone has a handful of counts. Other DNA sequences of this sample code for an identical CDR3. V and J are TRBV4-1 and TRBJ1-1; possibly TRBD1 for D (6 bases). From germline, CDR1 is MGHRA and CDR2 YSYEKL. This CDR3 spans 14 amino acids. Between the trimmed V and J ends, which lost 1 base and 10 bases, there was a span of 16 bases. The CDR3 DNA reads TGCGCCAGCAGCCAAGTAATTCCAGGGGACACAGCTTTCTTT. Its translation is CASSQVIPGDTAFF.

CDR3 region: CASSKGEGTSEDNEQFF. CDR3 nucleotide sequence: TGTGCCAGCAGCAAAGGGGAAGGGACTAGCGAGGACAATGAGCAGTTCTTC. V and J are TRBV21-1 and TRBJ2-1; the D call in the table, TRBD2, was not verified against the DNA. TRBV21-1 is a pseudogene. The CDR3 is made up of 17 amino acids.

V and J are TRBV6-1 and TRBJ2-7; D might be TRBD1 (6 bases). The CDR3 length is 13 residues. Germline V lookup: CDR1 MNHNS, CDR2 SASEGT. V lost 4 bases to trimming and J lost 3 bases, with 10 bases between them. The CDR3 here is CASSAGTFYEQYF. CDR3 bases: TGTGCCAGCAGTGCCGGGACATTCTACGAGCAGTACTTC.